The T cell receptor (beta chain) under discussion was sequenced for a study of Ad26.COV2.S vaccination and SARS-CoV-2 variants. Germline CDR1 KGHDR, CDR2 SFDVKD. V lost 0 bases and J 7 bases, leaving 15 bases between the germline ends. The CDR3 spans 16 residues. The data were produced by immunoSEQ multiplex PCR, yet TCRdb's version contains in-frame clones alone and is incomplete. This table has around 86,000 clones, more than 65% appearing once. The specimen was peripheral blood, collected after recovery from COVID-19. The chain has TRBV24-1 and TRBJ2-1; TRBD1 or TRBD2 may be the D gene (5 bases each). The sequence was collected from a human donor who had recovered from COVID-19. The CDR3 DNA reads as TGTGCCACCAGTGATTTGCATTGGGCAGGGACGAATGAGCAGTTCTTC. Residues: CATSDLHWAGTNEQFF.